The 2 T cell receptor beta chains given below trace back to one sample, sequenced in a study of T-cell memory formation after mild COVID-19. MiXCR, run by TCRdb on the 5' RACE reads, gives a single entry per CDR3 protein. The sample lists 470,000 or so distinct CDR3 sequences; around 18% were seen once. Sequencing was performed on PBMCs or a T cell subset sorted from them (not recorded which). The receptors stem from an adult woman who had mild COVID-19 (a few samples of this study predate the infection). Cell type and time point are not known.

A few counts support this clonotype. The chain links TRBV5-1 to TRBJ2-1; perhaps D is TRBD1 or TRBD2 (5 bases each). There are 16 residues in the CDR3. Germline V gene sequence: CDR1 SGHRS, CDR2 YFSETQ. Trimming removed 5 bases from V and 8 bases from J, with 23 bases in between. CDR3 in amino acids: CASRPRSGTPGDEQFF. The CDR3 DNA is TGCGCCAGCAGACCGCGATCCGGGACGCCTGGGGATGAGCAGTTCTTC.

In the case of this clonotype: At one end, the junction sequence differs from germline, possibly due to a read error. J is TRBJ2-7 and V is TRBV7-2; 7 bases are shared with TRBD2. This CDR3 is built from 14 residues. CDR1 and CDR2 (germline): SGHTA, FQGNSA. CDR3 in amino acids: CASSFFDGGYEKYF. Written as DNA, the CDR3 is TGTGCCAGCAGCTTTTTCGACGGGGGGTACGAGAAGTACTTC. The full variable domain, rest sourced from reference TRBV7-2 and TRBJ2-7, is GAGVSQSPSNKVTEKGKDVELRCDPISGHTALYWYRQSLGQGLEFLIYFQGNSAPDKSGLPSDRFSAERTGGSVSTLTIQRTQQEDSAVYLCASSFFDGGYEKYFGPGTRLTVT.